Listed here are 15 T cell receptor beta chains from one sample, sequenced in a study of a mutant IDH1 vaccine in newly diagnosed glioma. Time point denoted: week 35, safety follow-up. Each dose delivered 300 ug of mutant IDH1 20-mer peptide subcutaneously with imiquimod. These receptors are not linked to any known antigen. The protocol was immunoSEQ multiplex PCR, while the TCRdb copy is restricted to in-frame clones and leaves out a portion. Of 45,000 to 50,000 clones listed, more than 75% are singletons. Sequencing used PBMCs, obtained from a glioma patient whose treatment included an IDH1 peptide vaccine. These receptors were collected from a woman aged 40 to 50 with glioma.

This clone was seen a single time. CDR3 sequence: CATSRTDGSYEQYF. The CDR3, as DNA: TGTGCCACCAGCAGGACGGACGGGAGCTACGAGCAGTACTTC. The chain couples TRBV15 to TRBJ2-7; D might be TRBD2 (6 bases). Germline CDR1 LNHNV, CDR2 YYDKDF (reference sequence). CDR3 length equals 14 residues. Trimming pared 3 bases from V and 3 bases from J, leaving 12 bases between.

CDR3 residues: CASSLLQGSSPLHF. As DNA, the CDR3 is TGTGCCAGCAGCTTGTTACAGGGCAGTTCACCCCTCCACTTT. The rearrangement joins TRBV5-6 to TRBJ1-6; D is possibly TRBD1 (6 bases). Germline assignment: CDR1 SGHDT and CDR2 YYEEEE. Trimming shortened V by 1 base and J by 9 bases, and 11 bases separated the two germline ends. The length of the CDR3 is 14 residues. The full variable domain, rest sourced from reference TRBV5-6 and TRBJ1-6, is DAGVTQSPTHLIKTRGQQVTLRCSPKSGHDTVSWYQQALGQGPQFIFQYYEEEERQRGNFPDRFSGHQFPNYSSELNVNALLLGDSALYLCASSLLQGSSPLHFGNGTRLTVT.

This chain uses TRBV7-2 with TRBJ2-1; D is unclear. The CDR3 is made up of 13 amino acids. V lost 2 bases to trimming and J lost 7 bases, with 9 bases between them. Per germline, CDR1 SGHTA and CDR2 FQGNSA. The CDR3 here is CASSLSRLNEQFF. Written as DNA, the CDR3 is TGTGCCAGCAGCTTATCCAGACTTAATGAGCAGTTCTTC.

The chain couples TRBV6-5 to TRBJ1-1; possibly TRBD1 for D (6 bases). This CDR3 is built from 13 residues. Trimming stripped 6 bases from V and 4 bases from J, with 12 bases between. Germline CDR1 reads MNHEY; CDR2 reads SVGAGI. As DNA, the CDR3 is TGTGCCAGCAGGACAGGAGGGTTCACTGAAGCTTTCTTT. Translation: CASRTGGFTEAFF.

This chain's CDR3 is CASSEEGTRNSPLHF. Here the CDR3 DNA reads TGTGCCAGCAGTGAAGAGGGGACAAGGAATTCACCCCTCCACTTT. The rearrangement links TRBV2 to TRBJ1-6; a weak D match, TRBD1 (6 bases). CDR3 length: 15 residues. The germline V and J ends were trimmed by 1 base and 7 bases, with 11 bases remaining between them. Germline CDR1 and CDR2: SNHLY and FYNNEI.

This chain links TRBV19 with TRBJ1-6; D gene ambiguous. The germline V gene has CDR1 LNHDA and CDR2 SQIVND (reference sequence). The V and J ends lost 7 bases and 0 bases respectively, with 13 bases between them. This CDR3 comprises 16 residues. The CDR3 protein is CASTLRSSSYNSPLHF. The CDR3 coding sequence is TGTGCCAGTACGTTGCGGTCAAGCTCCTATAATTCACCCCTCCACTTT.

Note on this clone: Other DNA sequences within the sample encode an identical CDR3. CDR3 sequence: CASSRDSNQPQHF. The CDR3 DNA is TGTGCCAGTTCGAGAGATAGCAATCAGCCCCAGCATTTT. V usage is TRBV5-5 and J usage is TRBJ1-5; D remains unclear. Germline loops: CDR1 SGHKS, CDR2 YYEKEE (reference sequence). The germline V and J ends were trimmed by 8 bases and 0 bases, with 9 bases remaining between them. This CDR3 has 13 amino acids.

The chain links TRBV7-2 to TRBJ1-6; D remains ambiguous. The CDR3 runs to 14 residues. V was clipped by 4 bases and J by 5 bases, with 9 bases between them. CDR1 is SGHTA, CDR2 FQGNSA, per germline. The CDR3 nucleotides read TGTGCCAGCAGCTCCCGGACCAATAATTCACCCCTCCACTTT. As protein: CASSSRTNNSPLHF.

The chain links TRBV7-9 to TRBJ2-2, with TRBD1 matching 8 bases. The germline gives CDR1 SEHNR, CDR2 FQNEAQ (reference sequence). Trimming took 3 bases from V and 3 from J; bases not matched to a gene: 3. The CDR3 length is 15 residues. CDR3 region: CASSFRTGHTGELFF. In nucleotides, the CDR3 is TGTGCCAGCAGCTTTCGGACAGGGCACACCGGGGAGCTGTTTTTT. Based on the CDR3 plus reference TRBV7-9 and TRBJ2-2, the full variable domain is DTGVSQNPRHKITKRGQNVTFRCDPISEHNRLYWYRQTLGQGPEFLTYFQNEAQLEKSRLLSDRFSAERPKGSFSTLEIQRTEQGDSAMYLCASSFRTGHTGELFFGEGSRLTVL.

The CDR3 is CAWSVQVAGSGEAFF. CDR3 nucleotides: TGTGCCTGGAGTGTACAGGTCGCAGGGTCTGGTGAAGCTTTCTTT. The chain joins TRBV30 to TRBJ1-1, with D perhaps matching TRBD1 (5 bases). The CDR3 covers 15 residues. Germline V CDR1 and CDR2: GTSNPN, SVGIG (reference sequence). V gave up 0 bases and J gave up 7 bases, with 18 bases separating them.

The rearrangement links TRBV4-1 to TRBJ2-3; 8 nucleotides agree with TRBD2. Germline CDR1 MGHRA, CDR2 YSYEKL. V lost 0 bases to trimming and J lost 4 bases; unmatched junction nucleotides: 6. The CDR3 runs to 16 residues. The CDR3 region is CASSQESGSVADTQYF. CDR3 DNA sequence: TGCGCCAGCAGCCAAGAAAGCGGGAGCGTCGCAGATACGCAGTATTTT.

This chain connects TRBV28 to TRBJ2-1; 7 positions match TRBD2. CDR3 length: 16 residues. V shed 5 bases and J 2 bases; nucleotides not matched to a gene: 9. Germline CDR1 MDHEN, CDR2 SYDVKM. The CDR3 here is CASSALERDAYNEQFF. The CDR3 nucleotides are TGTGCCAGCAGTGCCCTGGAGCGGGACGCCTACAATGAGCAGTTCTTC.

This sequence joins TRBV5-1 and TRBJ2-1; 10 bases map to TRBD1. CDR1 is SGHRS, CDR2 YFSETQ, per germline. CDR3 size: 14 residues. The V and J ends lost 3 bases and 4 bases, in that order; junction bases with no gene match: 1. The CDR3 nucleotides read TGCGCCAGCAGCTCGGGACAGGGGTACAATGAGCAGTTCTTC. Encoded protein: CASSSGQGYNEQFF.

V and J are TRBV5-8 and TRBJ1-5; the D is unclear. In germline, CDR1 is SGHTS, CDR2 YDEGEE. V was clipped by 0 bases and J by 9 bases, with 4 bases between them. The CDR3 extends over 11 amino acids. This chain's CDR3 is CASSLVGPQHF. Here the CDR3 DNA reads TGTGCCAGCAGCTTGGTCGGGCCCCAGCATTTT.

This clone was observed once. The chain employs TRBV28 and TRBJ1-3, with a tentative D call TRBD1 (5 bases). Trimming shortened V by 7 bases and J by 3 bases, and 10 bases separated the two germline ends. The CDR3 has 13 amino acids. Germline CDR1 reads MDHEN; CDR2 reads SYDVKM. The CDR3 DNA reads TGTGCCAGCACGCAGGGTAGTGGAAACACCATATATTTT. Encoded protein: CASTQGSGNTIYF.